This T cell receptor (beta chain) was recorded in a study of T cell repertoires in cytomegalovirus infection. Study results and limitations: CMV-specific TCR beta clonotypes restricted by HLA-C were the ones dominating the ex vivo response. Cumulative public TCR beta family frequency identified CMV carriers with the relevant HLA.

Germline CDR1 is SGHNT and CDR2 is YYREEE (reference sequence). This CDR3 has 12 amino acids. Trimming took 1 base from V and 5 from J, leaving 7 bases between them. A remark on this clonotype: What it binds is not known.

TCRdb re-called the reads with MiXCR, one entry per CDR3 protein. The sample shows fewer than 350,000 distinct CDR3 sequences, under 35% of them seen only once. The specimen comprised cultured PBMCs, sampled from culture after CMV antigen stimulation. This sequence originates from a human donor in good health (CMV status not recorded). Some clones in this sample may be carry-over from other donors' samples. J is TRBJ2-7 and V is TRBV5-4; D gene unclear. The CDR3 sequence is CASSLIGNEQYF. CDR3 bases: TGTGCCAGCAGCTTGATAGGGAACGAGCAGTACTTC. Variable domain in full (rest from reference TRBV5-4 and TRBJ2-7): ETGVTQSPTHLIKTRGQQVTLRCSSQSGHNTVSWYQQALGQGPQFIFQYYREEENGRGNFPPRFSGLQFPNYSSELNVNALELDDSALYLCASSLIGNEQYFGPGTRLTVT.